Reported below is one TCR beta chain. Its target is not known. These data come from a study of human T cells and chemical hapten exposure. General observations from the study: Alopecia affecting every donor means their immune response may not match healthy people's.

The authors' processing: From approximately 25,000 to 650,000 TCRs were found per sample, with a median of 95,638. TCRdb ran MiXCR on the RACE reads and lists one entry per CDR3 protein. TCRdb, not the authors, supplied the V and J calls. In the table there are about 64,000 distinct CDR3 sequences, 9.5% to 12% of which are singletons. Time point in this sample: patch test 3, about 24 weeks after DPC sensitization. Treatment indicated: therapeutic diphenylcyclopropenone sensitization with weekly scalp DPC. The CDR3 has 14 amino acids. The V gene lost 7 bases and the J gene lost 7 bases, with 16 bases spanning the gap.

The sequence was obtained from a woman younger than 45 with alopecia areata. Some clones in this sample may be carry-over from other donors' samples. This specimen was whole blood, taken in connection with sensitization to the hapten diphenylcyclopropenone (DPC). The rearrangement joins TRBV12-3 or TRBV12-4 to TRBJ1-4; no definite D call. Here the CDR3 DNA reads TGTGCCAGCACCACAACGAGGACGGGTGAAAAACTGTTTTTT. Amino acid sequence: CASTTTRTGEKLFF.